Below are 20 T cell receptor beta chains sequenced from a single sample in a study of blood T cell repertoires in COVID-19. The assay was immunoSEQ multiplex PCR, and TCRdb's table has in-frame clones only and misses some. This sample has approximately 300,000 clones, with almost 90% found just once. Sequencing was carried out using peripheral blood. The source is a woman between 35 and 50 years old with COVID-19, enrolled during active disease.

The chain has TRBV10-3 and TRBJ1-2, with D unresolved. The germline V gene has CDR1 ENHRY and CDR2 SYGVKD. The CDR3 contains 13 residues. Trimming took off 11 bases at V and 4 bases at J, with 17 bases between the two ends. The CDR3 DNA is TGTGCCTCGGCCCCTCCCAGCGTCTATGGCTACACCTTC. As protein: CASAPPSVYGYTF.

V gene TRBV20-1 combines with J gene TRBJ2-5; D is unresolved. Germline V gene sequence: CDR1 DFQATT, CDR2 SNEGSKA (reference sequence). Between the trimmed V and J ends, which lost 2 bases and 5 bases, there was a span of 6 bases. The CDR3 extends over 11 amino acids. The CDR3 loop is CSARQVETQYF. The CDR3 coding sequence is TGCAGTGCTAGACAGGTGGAGACCCAGTACTTC.

The chain couples TRBV27 to TRBJ2-1; maybe TRBD2 (5 bases). V gave up 8 bases and J gave up 0 bases, with 14 bases separating them. The length of the CDR3 is 15 residues. The germline V gene encodes CDR1 MNHEY and CDR2 SMNVEV (reference sequence). As DNA, the CDR3 is TGTGCCAGCGCCGTACTAGAGTTCTCCTACAATGAGCAGTTCTTC. Translated: CASAVLEFSYNEQFF.

The chain couples TRBV5-1 to TRBJ1-3, with TRBD1 matching 7 bases. Germline V gene data show CDR1 as SGHRS and CDR2 as YFSETQ. The CDR3 covers 16 residues. V dropped 4 bases and J dropped 0; count of bases not matched to a gene: 7. In DNA, the CDR3 is TGCGCCAGCAGCCTAAGTGGGACAGTCTCTGGAAACACCATATATTTT. Translated: CASSLSGTVSGNTIYF.

In this sample, this clone turned up once. The chain combines TRBV10-3 with TRBJ2-7; 7 bases match TRBD1. V gave up 3 bases and J gave up 2 bases; unmatched junction bases: 4. There are 14 residues in the CDR3. Germline assignment: CDR1 ENHRY and CDR2 SYGVKD. CDR3 amino acids: CAISDRDSPYEQYF. CDR3 DNA sequence: TGTGCCATCAGTGACCGGGACAGTCCCTACGAGCAGTACTTC.

V and J are TRBV4-3 and TRBJ1-1; TRBD1 matches 7 bases. The CDR3 consists of 15 residues. Germline V gene sequence: CDR1 LGHNA, CDR2 YSLEER. The ends lost 1 base at V and 7 bases at J; junction bases unmatched: 9. The CDR3 sequence: CASSQVMGQSIEAFF. CDR3 nucleotide sequence: TGCGCCAGCAGCCAAGTTATGGGACAGTCTATTGAAGCTTTCTTT.

The chain carries TRBV7-8 and TRBJ2-7; D gene ambiguous. The CDR3 contains 12 residues. Per germline, CDR1 SGHVS and CDR2 FQNEAQ. Deletions cut 1 base from V and 8 bases from J, with 9 bases between. The CDR3 spells CASSLDATKQYF. Written as DNA, the CDR3 is TGTGCCAGCAGCTTAGATGCCACTAAGCAGTACTTC.

The V gene is TRBV28, the J gene TRBJ2-1; 11 bases agree with TRBD2. Trimming removed 6 bases from V and 4 bases from J; junction bases left unmatched: 20. The CDR3 loop spans 20 amino acids. Germline loops: CDR1 MDHEN, CDR2 SYDVKM. CDR3 nucleotide sequence: TGTGCCAGCAGGGGCGGGACACCCGGAAGACTAGCGGGGAGATACAATGAGCAGTTCTTC. Its translation is CASRGGTPGRLAGRYNEQFF.

The rearrangement joins TRBV28 to TRBJ1-2; no clear D gene. Trimming took off 2 bases at V and 7 bases at J, with 14 bases between the two ends. The CDR3 loop spans 14 amino acids. Germline V CDR1 and CDR2: MDHEN, SYDVKM. The CDR3 region has the DNA TGTGCCAGCAGTTTAATCATCGGGGTTTCTGGCTACACCTTC. Its translation: CASSLIIGVSGYTF.

This clone was counted a few times. This chain uses TRBV7-3 with TRBJ1-1; D possibly corresponds to TRBD1 (5 bases). With 4 bases removed from V and 5 bases from J, the gap between germline ends came to 11 bases. This CDR3 has 13 amino acids. Germline lookup yields CDR1 SGHTA and CDR2 FQGTGA. The DNA for the CDR3 is TGTGCCAGCAGCTCGCAGGGTTGGACTGAAGCTTTCTTT. Protein product: CASSSQGWTEAFF.

The J gene is TRBJ2-2, the V gene TRBV29-1; TRBD1 is a possible D gene (5 bases). Germline V gives CDR1 SQVTM, CDR2 ANQGSEA. The length of the CDR3 is 14 residues. Trimming cost V 6 bases and J 5 bases, with 16 bases left between them. DNA of the CDR3: TGCAGCGTCGGCAGGGATACCGGGACCGGGGAGCTGTTTTTT. Its translation is CSVGRDTGTGELFF.

The rearrangement joins TRBV7-9 to TRBJ2-1, with 9 bases that match TRBD1. The germline gives CDR1 SEHNR, CDR2 FQNEAQ (reference sequence). The ends lost 9 bases at V and 10 bases at J; junction bases unmatched: 22. This CDR3 spans 17 amino acids. This chain's CDR3 is CASRGGQGSGAKAEQFF. CDR3 nucleotides: TGTGCCAGTCGTGGGGGACAGGGCTCGGGAGCAAAGGCGGAGCAGTTCTTC.

The chain uses TRBV6-5 and TRBJ2-7, with unresolved D. Germline CDR1 MNHEY, CDR2 SVGAGI. The CDR3 extends over 15 amino acids. Trimming left V 4 bases short and J 3 bases short, with 16 bases between. The CDR3 DNA is TGTGCCAGCAGTTCCATTCTTGACTTGGACTACGAGCAGTACTTC. Protein sequence: CASSSILDLDYEQYF.

The chain recombines TRBV4-1 with TRBJ2-3, with D possibly TRBD2 on 7 matching bases. The CDR3 covers 12 residues. From germline, CDR1 is MGHRA and CDR2 YSYEKL. Trimming pared 8 bases from V and 8 bases from J, leaving 14 bases between. The CDR3 spells CASRGASGTQYF. CDR3 nucleotides: TGCGCCAGCCGGGGGGCCAGTGGTACGCAGTATTTT.

The J gene is TRBJ1-6, the V gene TRBV28; 9 bases line up with TRBD1. Trimming at V came to 3 bases and at J to 7 bases, leaving 13 bases not matched to a gene. The CDR3 length is 18 residues. CDR1 and CDR2 (germline): MDHEN, SYDVKM. The CDR3 protein is CASSFFPPTGTGNSPLHF. In DNA, the CDR3 is TGTGCCAGCAGTTTCTTTCCCCCAACCGGGACAGGGAATTCACCCCTCCACTTT.

The gene calls are TRBV6-2 or TRBV6-3 and TRBJ2-1; the D gene is possibly TRBD2 (6 bases). This CDR3 spans 16 amino acids. Germline V gene lookup returns CDR1 MNHEY and CDR2 SVGEGT. Trimming removed 1 base at V and 10 bases at J, with 20 bases between. In DNA, the CDR3 is TGTGCCAGCAGTTACTACGCCGGGACTCCTGTGTGGGAGCAGTTCTTC. Encoded protein: CASSYYAGTPVWEQFF.

The chain combines TRBV20-1 with TRBJ2-7; D unresolved. The CDR3 spans 11 residues. V was cut by 0 bases and J by 9 bases, with 9 bases left in between. Germline assignment: CDR1 DFQATT and CDR2 SNEGSKA (reference sequence). CDR3 coding DNA: TGCAGTGCTAGAGATGCCCCGGGGCAGTACTTC. This codes for CSARDAPGQYF.

This sequence joins TRBV28 and TRBJ1-1; TRBD1 agrees at 12 bases. The trim removed 3 bases at V and 7 bases at J, leaving 9 bases unmatched. CDR3 length: 16 residues. Germline V CDR1 and CDR2: MDHEN, SYDVKM. The CDR3 here is CASSFRDRGRESEAFF. The CDR3 nucleotides are TGTGCCAGCAGTTTCCGGGACAGGGGGCGCGAGAGTGAAGCTTTCTTT.

This chain connects TRBV7-3 to TRBJ1-2, with 8 bases identical to TRBD1. V was clipped by 4 bases and J by 4 bases; unmatched bases: 14. Germline V gene data show CDR1 as SGHTA and CDR2 as FQGTGA. The CDR3 totals 17 residues. The CDR3: CASSSTGGPDRAYGYTF. CDR3 bases: TGTGCCAGCAGCTCAACCGGGGGACCGGACAGGGCCTATGGCTACACCTTC.

The CDR3 is CASSQARVWKDTEAFF. In nucleotides, the CDR3 is TGTGCCAGCAGCCAAGCCAGGGTTTGGAAGGACACTGAAGCTTTCTTT. The chain joins TRBV3-1 (or the pseudogene TRBV3-2) to TRBJ1-1; D may be TRBD1 (5 bases). The V and J ends lost 1 base and 3 bases respectively, with 15 bases between them. This CDR3 region has 16 residues. Germline-derived CDR1 and CDR2 are LGHDT and YNNKEL (reference sequence).